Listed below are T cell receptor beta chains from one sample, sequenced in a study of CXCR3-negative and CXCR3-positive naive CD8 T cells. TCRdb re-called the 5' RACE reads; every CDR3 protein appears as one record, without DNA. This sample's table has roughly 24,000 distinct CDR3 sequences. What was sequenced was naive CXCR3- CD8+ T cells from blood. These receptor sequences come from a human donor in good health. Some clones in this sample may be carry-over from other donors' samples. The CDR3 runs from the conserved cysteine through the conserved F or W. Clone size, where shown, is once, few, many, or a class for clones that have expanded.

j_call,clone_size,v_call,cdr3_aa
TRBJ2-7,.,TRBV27,CASSRTGGKYEQYF
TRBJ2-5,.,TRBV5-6,CASSFRGPYQETQYF
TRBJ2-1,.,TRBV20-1,CSARLGEADYNEQFF
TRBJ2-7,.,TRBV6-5,CASSRTPGTTYEQYF
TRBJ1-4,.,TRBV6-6,CASSNLQGVDEKLFF
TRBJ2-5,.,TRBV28,CASSLTSHYPREETQYF
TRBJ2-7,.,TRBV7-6,CASSLGMGRAEQYF
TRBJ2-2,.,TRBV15,CATSTGTDTGELFF
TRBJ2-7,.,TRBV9,CASSVDSFYEQYF
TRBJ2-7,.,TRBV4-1,CASSRGTEIYEQYF
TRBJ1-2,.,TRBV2,CARLDRGIYGYTF
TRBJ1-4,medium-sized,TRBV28,CASSQHGGLEEKLFF
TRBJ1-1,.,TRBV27,CASSPQGTEAFF
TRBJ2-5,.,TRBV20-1,CSVRTGGEVETQYF
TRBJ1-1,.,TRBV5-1,CASSWTQNTEAFF
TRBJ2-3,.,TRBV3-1,CASSRAGTTESDTQYF
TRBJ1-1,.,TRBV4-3,CASSEQGQGFRDTEAFF
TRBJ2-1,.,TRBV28,CASSAGTGYNEQFF
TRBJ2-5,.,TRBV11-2,CASSYRTSWMETQYF
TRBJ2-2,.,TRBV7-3,CASSRGLAPGELFF
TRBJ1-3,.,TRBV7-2,CASSLGGWGTGNTIYF
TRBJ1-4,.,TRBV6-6,CASSYAGELFF
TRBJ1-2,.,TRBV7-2,CASSLAPGTDYGYTF
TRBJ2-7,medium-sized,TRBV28,CASSRLPGQGYEQYF
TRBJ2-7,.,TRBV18,CASSPKGQGMSYEQYF
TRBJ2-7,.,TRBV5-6,CASSLVGTYYEQYF
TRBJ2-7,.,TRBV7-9,CASSLVEGFEQYF
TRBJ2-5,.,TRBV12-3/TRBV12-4,CASSPITQDQETQYF
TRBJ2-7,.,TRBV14,CASSQDLGRLDEQYF
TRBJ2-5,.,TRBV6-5,CASSYGSGGGHETQYF
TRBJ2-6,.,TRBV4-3,CASSQGGFDSGANVLTF
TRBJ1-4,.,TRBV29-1,CSVLGTGVEKLFF
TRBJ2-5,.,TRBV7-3,CASSVGPTGETQYF
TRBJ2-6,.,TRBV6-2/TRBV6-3,CASSSTGAGANVLTF
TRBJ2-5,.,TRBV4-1,CASSQEKGETQYF
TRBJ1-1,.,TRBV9,CASSVVLSNTEAFF
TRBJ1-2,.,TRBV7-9,CASSLWVSGTDYGYTF
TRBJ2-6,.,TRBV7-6,CASSFEFIPSGANVLTF
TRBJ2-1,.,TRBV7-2,CASSLMTSGEQFF
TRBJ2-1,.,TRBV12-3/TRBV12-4,CASSWTGNDEQFF
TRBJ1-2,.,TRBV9,CASSTGGGGYTF
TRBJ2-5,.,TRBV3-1,CASSPTFTAGGSETQYF
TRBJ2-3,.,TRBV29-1,CSVETSGSADTQYF
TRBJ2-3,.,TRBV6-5,CASSYSDGSTDTQYF
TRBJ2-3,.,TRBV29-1,CSFGESFADTQYF
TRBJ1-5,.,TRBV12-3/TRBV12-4,CASRGSERNQPQHF
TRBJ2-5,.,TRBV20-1,CSARGIETGGLEETQYF
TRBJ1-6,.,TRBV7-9,CASSWGAEPLHF
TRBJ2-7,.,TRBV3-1,CASSQLGQLSYEQYF
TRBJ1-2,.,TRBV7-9,CASSSIRGQGRDYTF
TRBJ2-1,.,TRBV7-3,CASSSLGGAYNEQFF
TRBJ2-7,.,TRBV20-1,CSARPGQGYYEQYF
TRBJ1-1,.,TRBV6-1,CASSEADENTEAFF
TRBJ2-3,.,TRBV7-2,CASSPWTSGYTDTQYF
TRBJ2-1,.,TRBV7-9,CASSGALAGDSYNEQFF
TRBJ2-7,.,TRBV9,CASSVGPAGPRSSEQYF
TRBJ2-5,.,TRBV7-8,CASSLRGGSGETQYF
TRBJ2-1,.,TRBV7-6,CASSDPGGGYYNEQFF
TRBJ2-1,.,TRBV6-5,CASSQRGISYNEQFF
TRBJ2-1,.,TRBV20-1,CSARTRSPYNEQFF